This T cell receptor (beta chain) was recorded in a study of shared clonotypes between healthy human individuals (TCRdb year 2020). Looking at the study overall: Two women and a few men aged 18 to 49 years were included in the cohort. Libraries were prepared and TCR repertoires were sequenced by different laboratories using diverse techniques, in order to increase sequencing depth and limit assay-specific biases. For each donor, CD4 naive and CD4 memory were each run on three plates, CD8 naive on two plates, and CD8 memory on one plate. Leukapheresis yielded between about 0.94 and 8.9 billion PBMCs per donor. To estimate repertoire size and how much clonotype sharing occurs between individuals, the study deeply sequenced the blood TCR repertoires of several healthy adults.

The donors were healthy, HIV-negative adults with no recently reported acute infections or vaccinations. Every donor was a Caucasian adult residing in Nashville, Tennessee, USA. CD4+ T cells were enriched by magnetic negative selection; naive cells were then positively selected on CD45RA, and the negative fraction formed the memory subset. Blood was collected by leukapheresis, and PBMCs were isolated by Ficoll-Histopaque density gradient centrifugation and then cryopreserved in liquid nitrogen vapor phase. Purity and quantity of every magnetically sorted T cell population were checked by analytical flow cytometry. Genomic DNA was isolated from every sorted fraction and measured by UV absorbance on a Nanodrop 2000c. From its cysteine to its phenylalanine, the CDR3 spans 11 amino acids. Of all the DNA, just the CDR3 is kept, 33 bases in frame from base 1. Trimming removed 8 bases from V and 6 bases from J, leaving 10 bases between the germline ends. CDR1 and CDR2, per the germline V gene (reference sequence), are GTSNPN and SVGIG.

What the study reported, not specific to this receptor: Even with the large sequencing depth, rarefaction of the sorted-subset datasets indicated that sequencing was incomplete. Pairwise subsampling led to the expectation that sequencing depth would affect the degree of clonotype sharing among donors. Compared with non-shared clonotypes, clonotypes shared by all four sorted-subset donors had higher generation probabilities. When a handful of donors were compared, the shared fraction of clonotypes was roughly 5% for naive CD4, over 3% for naive CD8, roughly 2.3% for memory CD4, and around 0.4% for memory CD8. Naive subsets generally had larger estimated clonotype richness than memory subsets did. Sampling was restricted to blood, and TCR repertoires in tissues likely differ from the TCR repertoires found in blood. Because the study included only a small number of donors, the genetic and exposure-history diversity represented was limited.

For this clone: The antigen it binds to is not known. No per-base quality is available; no much larger clone lies one base away.

TCR CDR3 regions were amplified from genomic DNA by multiplex PCR using the deep immunoSEQ assay. Extracted genomic DNA from each cell subset was spread evenly across all wells of several immunoSEQ 96-well plates, with each plate serving as a replicate. For sorted subsets, 150 to 250 ng genomic DNA, equal to some 28,000 T cell genomes, was loaded into each replicate PCR. Purified libraries were quantified with a Qubit 3.0 fluorometer, sized on a Bioanalyzer 2100, and re-quantified with the KAPA Library Quantification kit. Every immunoSEQ 96-well plate was sequenced on a dedicated single-read 150-cycle Illumina NextSeq 550 flow cell. The source study handled its data this way. The immunoSEQ output contained only junctional sequences without quality scores, so filtering could not match that applied to full-length reads. To assign V/J genes and CDR3, sequences were annotated using PyIR, a Python wrapper for IgBLAST v1.9, with IMGT germline references. Any read was removed if the V/J assignment was weak (E-value above 1e-6), the CDR3 was missing, or the read contained stop codons, out-of-frame junctions, or ambiguous translated residues. V3J clonotypes were defined by identical inferred V gene, J gene, and CDR3 amino acid sequence. Percentage overlap between repertoires was calculated by dividing the number of shared unique clonotypes by the size of the smaller repertoire. Repertoire richness was assessed with RTK rarefaction, the Chao1 estimator, and Recon v2.1 estimates of unobserved clonotypes. For all TCRbeta clonotypes obtained by the gDNA method from a few donors, generation probabilities were computed with OLGA. TCRdb carries this immuneACCESS record with in-frame sequences only. Its versions omit some clonotypes, under half of them owing to an unresolved V gene in the studies checked, with the rest unexplained. V and J calls and clone size are as listed in that table; D and trimming were resolved from the DNA. The sample includes approximately 1.5 million clones, with less than 99% observed a single time. The ten largest make up about 0.34% of the sample.

The TCR sequence derives from a man aged 30 to 45 in good health. This sequence uses TRBV30 and TRBJ2-2; the D segment cannot be called with confidence. Sequenced material: naive CD4+ T cells sorted from blood. In light of the paper, this sample's cell subset or site label describes: CD45RA+ positively selected. The sequenced DNA: TGTGCCGGCAGCCGGGCCGGGGAGCTGTTTTTT. Its protein reads: CAGSRAGELFF.